The 31 T cell receptor beta chains in this list originate from one sample, sequenced in a study of blood T cell repertoires in COVID-19. Here immunoSEQ multiplex PCR was the method, and the copy in TCRdb shows in-frame clones only, minus some. Counted here are about 260,000 clones, 75% to 90% occurring once; the ten biggest clones make up over 3.5%. The sample comprised peripheral blood. The receptors were gathered from a woman aged 40-49 years with acute or convalescent COVID-19.

This chain joins TRBV4-1 and TRBJ1-3; D is undetermined. The CDR3 extends over 13 amino acids. V dropped 2 bases and J dropped 3 bases, with 5 bases sitting between them. Germline V gene lookup returns CDR1 MGHRA and CDR2 YSYEKL. CDR3 sequence: CASSQTNGNTIYF. Here the CDR3 DNA reads TGCGCCAGCAGCCAAACTAATGGAAACACCATATATTTT.

The chain has TRBV30 and TRBJ1-1, with D tentatively TRBD1 (6 bases). Trimming removed 0 bases from V and 6 bases from J, with 14 bases in between. The length of the CDR3 is 14 residues. Germline CDR1 and CDR2: GTSNPN and SVGIG (reference sequence). The CDR3 reads CAWSVSTGLSEAFF. The CDR3 DNA reads as TGTGCCTGGAGTGTATCCACAGGGCTGTCTGAAGCTTTCTTT.

This chain uses TRBV11-2 with TRBJ2-7; the match to TRBD2 covers 15 bases. Germline loops: CDR1 SGHAT, CDR2 FQNNGV. CDR3 length: 19 residues. Trimming at V came to 5 bases and at J to 2 bases, leaving 13 bases not matched to a gene. The CDR3: CASSPGGLAGGPLPYEQYV. The CDR3 coding sequence is TGTGCCAGCAGCCCGGGCGGACTAGCGGGGGGGCCTTTACCCTACGAGCAGTACGTC.

The CDR3: CASSTGSSPLHF. The CDR3 nucleotides are TGTGCCAGTAGTACGGGAAGTTCACCCCTCCACTTT. The V call is TRBV19, the J call TRBJ1-6; D is unresolved. V gave up 4 bases and J gave up 9 bases, with 7 bases separating them. The CDR3 contains 12 residues. Germline CDR1 LNHDA, CDR2 SQIVND (reference sequence).

V gene TRBV5-4 combines with J gene TRBJ2-5; 9 bases are shared with TRBD2. The CDR3 runs to 19 residues. The ends lost 4 bases at V and 3 bases at J; junction bases unmatched: 19. CDR1 and CDR2 from the germline V gene are SGHNT and YYREEE (reference sequence). The CDR3 DNA is TGTGCCAGCAGCAATCCTACCGGGACTAGCTCAATATTAGAAGAGACCCAGTACTTC. It encodes CASSNPTGTSSILEETQYF.

In its sample, this clone was seen a few times. The chain uses TRBV11-2 and TRBJ2-5, with 10 bases lining up with TRBD2. After removal of 4 bases from V and 1 base from J, the junction contained 6 bases not matched to a gene. This CDR3 comprises 16 residues. Germline CDR1 and CDR2: SGHAT and FQNNGV. This CDR3 reads CASSSLSGGLQETQYF. DNA for the CDR3: TGTGCCAGCAGCTCTCTTAGCGGGGGGCTCCAAGAGACCCAGTACTTC. Based on the CDR3 plus reference TRBV11-2 and TRBJ2-5, the full variable domain is EAGVAQSPRYKIIEKRQSVAFWCNPISGHATLYWYQQILGQGPKLLIQFQNNGVVDDSQLPKDRFSAERLKGVDSTLKIQPAKLEDSAVYLCASSSLSGGLQETQYFGPGTRLLVL.

In this sample, this clone turned up a few times. The chain is built from TRBV19 and TRBJ1-5; TRBD1 is a possible D gene (6 bases). Looked up from germline, CDR1 is LNHDA and CDR2 is SQIVND (reference sequence). The CDR3 loop spans 13 amino acids. V lost 5 bases, J lost 7 bases, and 12 bases lay in between. In DNA, the CDR3 is TGTGCCAGTAGTGTAGGACAGAAACAGCCCCAGCATTTT. Protein sequence: CASSVGQKQPQHF.

Regarding this clone: Different DNA sequences within this sample yield the same CDR3. The chain carries TRBV2 and TRBJ1-1; 10 nucleotides align to TRBD1. The CDR3 contains 12 residues. Germline CDR1 SNHLY, CDR2 FYNNEI. Germline trimming cut 4 bases from V and 9 bases from J; bases unmatched to any gene: 2. DNA for the CDR3: TGTGCCAGCAGTGTAGACAGGGGGCAAGCTTTCTTT. This codes for CASSVDRGQAFF.

This clone has more than one count but fewer than ten. The V gene is TRBV11-2, the J gene TRBJ1-2; 7 positions match TRBD1. This CDR3 region has 16 residues. The V segment lost 5 bases and the J segment 8 bases; nucleotides outside the gene matches: 17. The germline CDR1 and CDR2 sequences are SGHAT and FQNNGV. CDR3 sequence: CASSRPSTGPPRGYTF. CDR3 bases: TGTGCCAGCAGCAGACCGTCGACAGGGCCTCCGCGGGGCTACACCTTC.

The CDR3 is CASSQTTSGPSSYNEQFF. The CDR3 nucleotides read TGTGCCAGCAGCCAGACGACTAGCGGGCCCAGCTCCTACAATGAGCAGTTCTTC. The V call is TRBV3-1 (or the pseudogene TRBV3-2), the J call TRBJ2-1; 10 bases line up with TRBD2. Germline V gene data show CDR1 as LGHDT and CDR2 as YNNKEL (reference sequence). V was clipped by 3 bases and J by 0 bases; unmatched bases: 8. This CDR3 comprises 18 residues.

The chain joins TRBV5-5 to TRBJ2-2; D ambiguous. CDR3 length equals 15 residues. The germline V gene encodes CDR1 SGHKS and CDR2 YYEKEE (reference sequence). V was cut by 5 bases and J by 1 base, with 12 bases left in between. In nucleotides, the CDR3 is TGTGCCAGCAGTTCGCTGAACGGGAACACCGGGGAGCTGTTTTTT. It yields the protein CASSSLNGNTGELFF.

The CDR3 sequence is CASKEAPQETQYF. Here the CDR3 DNA reads TGTGCTTCAAAGGAGGCGCCCCAAGAGACCCAGTACTTC. The chain couples TRBV12-5 to TRBJ2-5; D may be TRBD2 (5 bases). Germline V gene lookup returns CDR1 LGHNT and CDR2 FRNRAP. Trimming left V 11 bases short and J 1 base short, with 14 bases between. CDR3 size: 13 residues.

A single count supports this clone. This chain connects TRBV5-1 to TRBJ1-6; D is possibly TRBD1 (6 bases). V lost 4 bases, J lost 6 bases, and 17 bases lay in between. The germline V gene encodes CDR1 SGHRS and CDR2 YFSETQ. The length of the CDR3 is 16 residues. DNA of the CDR3: TGCGCCAGCAGCACCGTCCCCACAGGGACTAATTCACCCCTCCACTTT. This sequence encodes CASSTVPTGTNSPLHF.

V usage is TRBV3-1 (or the pseudogene TRBV3-2) and J usage is TRBJ1-2; 9 bases align to TRBD1. This CDR3 region has 15 residues. The V gene end was trimmed by 4 bases and the J gene end by 1 base; junction bases not matched to a gene: 4. CDR1 is LGHDT, CDR2 YNNKEL, per germline (reference sequence). CDR3 nucleotide sequence: TGTGCCAGCAGCCTCGGACAGGGGATTAACTATGGCTACACCTTC. Its protein product is CASSLGQGINYGYTF.

This clone is a singleton in its sample. This chain joins TRBV5-1 and TRBJ2-5, with 8 bases that match TRBD1. Unmatched junction bases numbered 6, after V lost 4 bases and J lost 1 base. The germline V gene has CDR1 SGHRS and CDR2 YFSETQ. The CDR3 has 15 residues. CDR3 nucleotide sequence: TGCGCCAGCAGCGACGCAGGGGGCACCCAAGAGACCCAGTACTTC. Translating gives CASSDAGGTQETQYF.

The chain recombines TRBV6-2 or TRBV6-3 with TRBJ1-3, with unresolved D. CDR1 MNHEY and CDR2 SVGEGT come from the germline V gene. This CDR3 spans 14 amino acids. V was trimmed by 4 bases and J by 2 bases, leaving 9 bases between them. The CDR3 nucleotides read TGTGCCAGCAGTTCCCGGGAAACTGGAAACACCATATATTTT. It translates to CASSSRETGNTIYF.

The chain joins TRBV27 to TRBJ1-2; D might be TRBD1 (5 bases). The CDR3 has 13 residues. Per germline, CDR1 MNHEY and CDR2 SMNVEV (reference sequence). Trimming removed 6 bases from V and 4 bases from J, with 12 bases in between. In DNA, the CDR3 is TGTGCCAGCAGGGGGCGGGGTGTCTATGGCTACACCTTC. Translation: CASRGRGVYGYTF.

The V call is TRBV29-1, the J call TRBJ2-2; 8 bases are shared with TRBD2. The J segment lost 2 bases and the V segment lost 4 bases, leaving 9 bases of the junction unmatched. CDR3 size: 16 residues. CDR1 is SQVTM and CDR2 is ANQGSEA in the germline V gene. CDR3 sequence reads: CSVVGGGQENTGELFF. For the CDR3, the DNA is TGCAGCGTTGTCGGGGGGGGTCAGGAAAACACCGGGGAGCTGTTTTTT.

The V call is TRBV3-1 (or the pseudogene TRBV3-2), the J call TRBJ2-3, with D possibly TRBD2 on 7 matching bases. The CDR3 contains 16 residues. V was pared by 0 bases and J by 4 bases, with 14 bases between. In germline, CDR1 is LGHDT, CDR2 YNNKEL (reference sequence). CDR3 nucleotides: TGTGCCAGCAGCCAAGATTCTGGGGGGGCGGCAGATACGCAGTATTTT. Amino acids: CASSQDSGGAADTQYF.

The rearrangement joins TRBV20-1 to TRBJ1-2; 8 bases map to TRBD1. Trimming removed 6 bases from V and 7 bases from J; junction bases left unmatched: 1. Germline V gene data show CDR1 as DFQATT and CDR2 as SNEGSKA (reference sequence). This CDR3 is built from 10 residues. The CDR3 is CSATGGGYTF. The CDR3 DNA is TGCAGTGCAACAGGGGGTGGCTACACCTTC.

This clone was counted once. This chain joins TRBV27 and TRBJ1-5; 8 bases line up with TRBD1. Germline V gene sequence: CDR1 MNHEY, CDR2 SMNVEV (reference sequence). The CDR3 consists of 14 residues. The V segment lost 5 bases and the J segment 2 bases; nucleotides outside the gene matches: 2. The CDR3 here is CASSPQGGNQPQHF. The DNA of the CDR3 is TGTGCCAGCAGTCCACAGGGGGGCAATCAGCCCCAGCATTTT.

The V call is TRBV9, the J call TRBJ1-4; perhaps TRBD1 as D (5 bases). From germline, CDR1 is SGDLS and CDR2 YYNGEE. V was trimmed by 1 base and J by 10 bases, leaving 17 bases between them. The length of the CDR3 is 15 residues. The CDR3 nucleotides are TGTGCCAGCAGCGTATCGGAAGGGGTAACGGGAAAACTGTTTTTT. This gives the protein CASSVSEGVTGKLFF.

The rearrangement uses TRBV6-5 and TRBJ2-3; 8 bases align to TRBD2. V trimming: 2 bases; J trimming: 4 bases; junction bases outside the gene matches: 5. Germline V gene data show CDR1 as MNHEY and CDR2 as SVGAGI. This CDR3 is built from 15 residues. CDR3: CASSYGVAGSDTQYF. In DNA, the CDR3 is TGTGCCAGCAGTTACGGGGTAGCGGGGTCAGATACGCAGTATTTT.

The chain uses TRBV10-3 and TRBJ1-1; TRBD1 might be the D (5 bases). This CDR3 region has 16 residues. Germline CDR1 is ENHRY and CDR2 is SYGVKD. The V end lost 0 bases, the J end lost 5 bases, and 16 bases lay between the germline ends. The CDR3 sequence: CAISESNTPGGTEAFF. The CDR3 DNA follows: TGTGCCATCAGTGAGTCGAATACCCCGGGGGGGACTGAAGCTTTCTTT.

The chain employs TRBV14 and TRBJ1-2; TRBD1 is a possible D gene (6 bases). Germline loops: CDR1 SGHDN, CDR2 FVKESK. The V gene lost 2 bases and the J gene lost 3 bases, with 10 bases spanning the gap. The CDR3 is 14 amino acids. CDR3 nucleotides: TGTGCCAGCAGCCAATTGGGGGCACACTATGGCTACACCTTC. Encoded protein: CASSQLGAHYGYTF.

J is TRBJ2-1 and V is TRBV9; 9 bases are shared with TRBD1. V was pared by 4 bases and J by 10 bases, with 9 bases of the junction left unmatched. Germline loops: CDR1 SGDLS, CDR2 YYNGEE. The CDR3 covers 14 residues. The CDR3 spells CASSPSPGTGEQFF. CDR3 sequence (DNA): TGTGCCAGCAGCCCCTCTCCCGGGACAGGGGAGCAGTTCTTC.

The chain has TRBV20-1 and TRBJ2-1, with TRBD1 matching over 8 bases. Germline V lookup: CDR1 DFQATT, CDR2 SNEGSKA (reference sequence). Trimming removed 6 bases from V and 7 bases from J; junction bases left unmatched: 14. This CDR3 comprises 15 residues. The CDR3, as DNA: TGCAGTGCAAGTCGCGAGACAGGGGTTGGTAATGAGCAGTTCTTC. It is translated as CSASRETGVGNEQFF.

J is TRBJ1-5 and V is TRBV27; 9 bases fit TRBD1. CDR3 length: 15 amino acids. With V trimmed by 5 bases and J by 2 bases, 4 bases remained unmatched. Looked up from germline, CDR1 is MNHEY and CDR2 is SMNVEV (reference sequence). This CDR3 reads CASSPWTGGNQPQHF. The CDR3, as DNA: TGTGCCAGCAGTCCCTGGACAGGGGGCAATCAGCCCCAGCATTTT.

The rearrangement uses TRBV3-1 (or the pseudogene TRBV3-2) and TRBJ1-2, with D possibly being TRBD1 (5 bases). V lost 4 bases and J 3 bases, leaving 12 bases between the germline ends. CDR3 size: 14 residues. The V gene's germline CDR1 is LGHDT and CDR2 YNNKEL (reference sequence). CDR3 protein: CASSPTGGDYGYTF. Written as DNA, the CDR3 is TGTGCCAGCAGCCCCACTGGGGGGGACTATGGCTACACCTTC.

The chain joins TRBV9 to TRBJ1-1; D is unresolved. The CDR3 spans 13 residues. The V and J ends lost 3 bases and 0 bases respectively, with 6 bases between them. Germline lookup yields CDR1 SGDLS and CDR2 YYNGEE. The CDR3 here is CASSAGVNTEAFF. The DNA for the CDR3 is TGTGCCAGCAGCGCGGGAGTGAACACTGAAGCTTTCTTT.

The J gene is TRBJ1-2, the V gene TRBV5-1; the match to TRBD1 covers 9 bases. CDR1 is SGHRS, CDR2 YFSETQ, per germline. Trimming at V came to 5 bases and at J to 4 bases, leaving 18 bases not matched to a gene. This CDR3 is built from 18 residues. DNA for the CDR3: TGCGCCAGCAGTTATTCAACCGGGACAGGGCCAGTTGGCTATGGCTACACCTTC. It specifies CASSYSTGTGPVGYGYTF. Based on the CDR3 plus reference TRBV5-1 and TRBJ1-2, the full variable domain is KAGVTQTPRYLIKTRGQQVTLSCSPISGHRSVSWYQQTPGQGLQFLFEYFSETQRNKGNFPGRFSGRQFSNSRSEMNVSTLELGDSALYLCASSYSTGTGPVGYGYTFGSGTRLTVV.